The 30 T cell receptor beta chains presented below share a single source sample, sequenced in a study of CD8 T cell repertoires and HIV-1 epitope variants. Their antigens are not known. TCRdb's copy holds only in-frame clones and misses some; the assay was immunoSEQ multiplex PCR. This table has roughly 4,900 clones, about 70% appearing once. Input material: cultured CD8+ T cells derived from PBMCs. The receptors derive from a male donor with HIV.

The gene calls are TRBV6-4 and TRBJ2-1, with TRBD2 identical over 8 bases. CDR3 length: 12 amino acids. V trimming: 2 bases; J trimming: 15 bases; junction bases outside the gene matches: 6. Per the germline V gene, CDR1 is MRHNA and CDR2 is SNTAGT. In nucleotides, the CDR3 is TGTGCCAGCAGTGACCAAGCGGGAGCGCGGTTCTTC. It encodes CASSDQAGARFF.

The chain carries TRBV27 and TRBJ1-2, with 7 bases that match TRBD1. CDR1 is MNHEY, CDR2 SMNVEV, per germline (reference sequence). V gave up 5 bases and J gave up 0 bases; unmatched junction bases: 6. The CDR3 runs to 15 residues. The CDR3 DNA reads TGTGCCAGCAGTCCAGGGACAGCCTCTAACTATGGCTACACCTTC. Its translation: CASSPGTASNYGYTF.

V and J are TRBV7-9 and TRBJ2-7; 12 bases are shared with TRBD2. The germline V gene encodes CDR1 SEHNR and CDR2 FQNEAQ (reference sequence). Trimming took 3 bases from V and 5 from J; bases not matched to a gene: 5. The CDR3 consists of 15 residues. CDR3 region: CASSFETSGGHEQYF. The CDR3, as DNA: TGTGCCAGCAGCTTTGAGACTAGCGGGGGCCACGAGCAGTACTTC.

V and J are TRBV27 and TRBJ2-7; the D gene is possibly TRBD2 (6 bases). The germline V gene encodes CDR1 MNHEY and CDR2 SMNVEV (reference sequence). This CDR3 region has 15 residues. V was pared by 6 bases and J by 2 bases, with 17 bases between. CDR3 bases: TGTGCCAGCAGGTGGACGGGAGCTTCGGCCTACGAGCAGTACTTC. Translated: CASRWTGASAYEQYF.

Only a few counts were recorded for this clone. The V call is TRBV13, the J call TRBJ2-7; D remains unclear. The CDR3 consists of 12 residues. CDR1 and CDR2 (germline): PRHDT, FYEKMQ (reference sequence). The V and J ends lost 4 bases and 1 base respectively, with 5 bases between them. The CDR3 nucleotides are TGTGCCAGCAGCTCATCGTCCTACGAGCAGTACTTC. Residues: CASSSSSYEQYF.

This chain joins TRBV5-1 and TRBJ2-2, with 8 positions matching TRBD1. The CDR3 extends over 15 amino acids. V dropped 2 bases and J dropped 6; count of bases not matched to a gene: 6. Germline V gives CDR1 SGHRS, CDR2 YFSETQ. This CDR3 reads CASSLSRGLSGELFF. CDR3 coding DNA: TGCGCCAGCAGCTTAAGCAGGGGGCTGTCCGGGGAGCTGTTTTTT.

The V call is TRBV15, the J call TRBJ1-4, with D possibly TRBD1 on 5 matching bases. Per germline, CDR1 LNHNV and CDR2 YYDKDF (reference sequence). V was shortened by 0 bases and J by 5 bases, with 19 bases between the two germline ends. CDR3 length: 18 amino acids. CDR3 protein: CATSRDGPTGTVNEKLFF. DNA of the CDR3: TGTGCCACCAGCAGAGATGGGCCGACCGGGACGGTGAATGAAAAACTGTTTTTT. Supplemented by reference TRBV15 and TRBJ1-4, the full variable domain reads DAMVIQNPRYQVTQFGKPVTLSCSQTLNHNVMYWYQQKSSQAPKLLFHYYDKDFNNEADTPDNFQSRRPNTSFCFLDIRSPGLGDTAMYLCATSRDGPTGTVNEKLFFGSGTQLSVL.

This chain joins TRBV6-7 and TRBJ1-2; D not resolved. TRBV6-7 is given ORF status, its function remaining uncertain. The CDR3 has 18 amino acids. V was cut by 1 base and J by 4 bases, with 22 bases left in between. The CDR3 region has the DNA TGTGCCAGCAGTTACTACACACGTCTCCCGTCCGGTGGCTATGGCTACACCTTC. This encodes CASSYYTRLPSGGYGYTF.

This chain joins TRBV28 and TRBJ2-5, with D possibly TRBD1 on 5 matching bases. The CDR3 contains 15 residues. Trimming stripped 6 bases from V and 1 base from J, with 15 bases between. CDR1 is MDHEN, CDR2 SYDVKM, per germline. For the CDR3, the DNA is TGTGCCAGCAGCTACTCTCGACAGACCCAAGAGACCCAGTACTTC. This translates into CASSYSRQTQETQYF.

This clone was observed a handful of times. The chain joins TRBV9 to TRBJ2-1; the match to TRBD2 covers 7 bases. Unmatched junction bases numbered 7, after V lost 3 bases and J lost 7 bases. There are 14 residues in the CDR3. Germline loops: CDR1 SGDLS, CDR2 YYNGEE. The CDR3 reads CASSAGAGWNEQFF. For the CDR3, the DNA is TGTGCCAGCAGCGCCGGAGCGGGGTGGAATGAGCAGTTCTTC.

The genes are TRBV5-4 and TRBJ1-5; D not resolved. V lost 4 bases and J lost 7, with 12 bases in between. Germline values: CDR1 SGHNT, CDR2 YYREEE (reference sequence). The CDR3 consists of 13 residues. The CDR3 sequence: CASSQAGGQPQHF. CDR3 nucleotides: TGTGCCAGCAGCCAAGCAGGCGGACAGCCCCAGCATTTT. Filled out from reference TRBV5-4 and TRBJ1-5, the complete variable domain reads ETGVTQSPTHLIKTRGQQVTLRCSSQSGHNTVSWYQQALGQGPQFIFQYYREEENGRGNFPPRFSGLQFPNYSSELNVNALELDDSALYLCASSQAGGQPQHFGDGTRLSIL.

This clone was detected a few times. The chain carries TRBV7-3 and TRBJ1-1; possible D gene TRBD1, 6 bases. The V and J ends lost 6 bases and 4 bases respectively, with 15 bases between them. Germline V gives CDR1 SGHTA, CDR2 FQGTGA. There are 14 residues in the CDR3. For the CDR3, the DNA is TGTGCCAGCAGTCCGGCAGGGGTAGGCACTGAAGCTTTCTTT. Amino acids: CASSPAGVGTEAFF.

This clone was found a few times. The chain carries TRBV19 and TRBJ2-2; no firm D call. This CDR3 region has 16 residues. Deletions cut 0 bases from V and 2 bases from J, with 10 bases between. CDR1 and CDR2 (germline): LNHDA, SQIVND (reference sequence). CDR3: CASSIDGPPNTGELFF. The CDR3 DNA reads TGTGCCAGTAGTATAGATGGCCCCCCTAACACCGGGGAGCTGTTTTTT.

The chain has TRBV28 and TRBJ1-6, with a possible D match to TRBD1 (5 bases). CDR3 length: 17 residues. V lost 0 bases and J 8 bases, leaving 17 bases between the germline ends. Germline V gives CDR1 MDHEN, CDR2 SYDVKM. Written as DNA, the CDR3 is TGTGCCAGCAGTTTATGGGTTACAGGAGAATTATATTCACCCCTCCACTTT. This sequence encodes CASSLWVTGELYSPLHF.

The table lists this clone with a few counts. This chain joins TRBV13 and TRBJ2-7, with 8 bases matching TRBD2. Germline lookup yields CDR1 PRHDT and CDR2 FYEKMQ (reference sequence). CDR3 size: 14 residues. The V gene end was trimmed by 5 bases and the J gene end by 2 bases; junction bases not matched to a gene: 5. The CDR3 sequence: CASSPGTSAYEQYF. The CDR3 nucleotides are TGTGCCAGCAGCCCAGGGACTAGTGCCTACGAGCAGTACTTC.

This clone was counted only a few times. The chain recombines TRBV28 with TRBJ2-1; 9 nucleotides line up with TRBD2. After removal of 4 bases from V and 7 bases from J, the junction contained 11 bases not matched to a gene. This CDR3 spans 16 amino acids. Germline V gives CDR1 MDHEN, CDR2 SYDVKM. The CDR3 coding sequence is TGTGCCAGCAGTTCAGGAGCGGGAGGTACTTGGAATGAGCAGTTCTTC. Translated, it gives CASSSGAGGTWNEQFF.

V usage is TRBV19 and J usage is TRBJ1-5; a weak D match, TRBD1 (6 bases). This CDR3 is 12 amino acids long. V lost 5 bases, J lost 6 bases, and 8 bases lay in between. Germline CDR1 and CDR2: LNHDA and SQIVND (reference sequence). The CDR3 loop is CASSLGGQPQHF. For the CDR3, the DNA is TGTGCCAGTAGTCTAGGGGGTCAGCCCCAGCATTTT.

The gene calls are TRBV11-1 and TRBJ1-4; D uncertain. V shed 1 base and J shed 4 bases, with 13 bases lying between them. Germline V gene sequence: CDR1 SGHAT, CDR2 FQDESV (reference sequence). The CDR3 runs 16 residues. The CDR3 nucleotides are TGTGCCAGCAGCTTAGATCTTACCGGGGATAATGAAAAACTGTTTTTT. Protein sequence: CASSLDLTGDNEKLFF. The complete variable domain, with remaining parts taken from reference TRBV11-1 and TRBJ1-4, reads EAEVAQSPRYKITEKSQAVAFWCDPISGHATLYWYRQILGQGPELLVQFQDESVVDDSQLPKDRFSAERLKGVDSTLKIQPAELGDSAMYLCASSLDLTGDNEKLFFGSGTQLSVL.

The rearrangement joins TRBV19 to TRBJ2-1, with D uncertain. Germline CDR1 and CDR2: LNHDA and SQIVND (reference sequence). This CDR3 has 13 residues. V was pared by 3 bases and J by 7 bases, with 10 bases between. The CDR3: CASSMMWGNEQFF. In nucleotides, the CDR3 is TGTGCCAGTAGTATGATGTGGGGAAATGAGCAGTTCTTC.

The chain couples TRBV6-5 to TRBJ2-3, with 8 bases matching TRBD1. Germline values: CDR1 MNHEY, CDR2 SVGAGI. Trimming at V came to 5 bases and at J to 3 bases, leaving 4 bases not matched to a gene. This CDR3 region has 14 residues. CDR3 sequence: CASSGTGGTDTQYF. The CDR3 DNA reads as TGTGCCAGCAGTGGGACAGGCGGGACAGATACGCAGTATTTT.

The chain is built from TRBV10-3 and TRBJ1-1; D is unclear. Trimming removed 6 bases from V and 0 bases from J, with 5 bases in between. CDR3 size: 12 residues. The germline V gene has CDR1 ENHRY and CDR2 SYGVKD. The CDR3 protein is CAISPMNTEAFF. The DNA for the CDR3 is TGTGCCATCAGCCCAATGAACACTGAAGCTTTCTTT.

The rearrangement links TRBV4-1 to TRBJ1-5; no clear D. The V and J ends lost 0 bases and 7 bases respectively, with 16 bases between them. The CDR3 contains 16 residues. CDR1 MGHRA and CDR2 YSYEKL come from the germline V gene. The CDR3 spells CASSQESGEGRQPQHF. Here the CDR3 DNA reads TGCGCCAGCAGCCAAGAGTCAGGAGAGGGTAGACAGCCCCAGCATTTT.

V and J are TRBV4-3 and TRBJ2-7, with 9 bases aligning to TRBD2. J was trimmed by 7 bases and V by 3 bases; bases with no gene match: 10. The CDR3 spans 15 residues. Germline lookup yields CDR1 LGHNA and CDR2 YSLEER. CDR3 protein: CASSQASGVLGEQYF. The CDR3 nucleotides are TGCGCCAGCAGCCAGGCTAGCGGGGTGCTAGGGGAGCAGTACTTC.

The J gene is TRBJ1-1, the V gene TRBV11-1, with D unresolved. V shed 5 bases and J shed 4 bases, with 23 bases lying between them. The CDR3 loop spans 17 amino acids. Germline V CDR1 and CDR2: SGHAT, FQDESV (reference sequence). Here the CDR3 reads CASSPTALQRRVTEAFF. The CDR3, as DNA: TGTGCCAGCAGCCCCACTGCCCTACAGCGGAGGGTCACTGAAGCTTTCTTT.

Regarding this clone: The sample has other DNA sequences that encode this CDR3 too. The V and J genes are TRBV27 and TRBJ1-5; D may be TRBD1 (5 bases). V dropped 8 bases and J dropped 7 bases, with 6 bases sitting between them. The germline gives CDR1 MNHEY, CDR2 SMNVEV (reference sequence). CDR3 size: 10 residues. The CDR3 loop is CASGGQPQHF. Here the CDR3 DNA reads TGTGCCAGCGGGGGACAGCCCCAGCATTTT.

J is TRBJ2-1 and V is TRBV28; TRBD1 agrees at 8 bases. Looked up from germline, CDR1 is MDHEN and CDR2 is SYDVKM. The CDR3 runs to 15 residues. With 3 bases clipped from V and 5 bases from J, the junction kept 6 bases outside the gene matches. In DNA form, the CDR3 reads TGTGCCAGCAGTTTCGGGACAGGAAATAACAATGAGCAGTTCTTC. Amino acids: CASSFGTGNNNEQFF.

The V call is TRBV7-9, the J call TRBJ2-2; 8 nucleotides match TRBD1. Per the germline V gene, CDR1 is SEHNR and CDR2 is FQNEAQ (reference sequence). V lost 4 bases, J lost 0 bases, and 4 bases stayed unmatched. The CDR3 consists of 16 residues. The CDR3 is CASSSTDRANTGELFF. CDR3 nucleotides: TGTGCCAGCAGCTCAACGGACAGGGCGAACACCGGGGAGCTGTTTTTT.

The gene calls are TRBV27 and TRBJ2-7; TRBD1 matches at 10 bases. The CDR3 covers 14 residues. V lost 8 bases, J lost 3 bases, and 7 bases stayed unmatched. The V gene's germline CDR1 is MNHEY and CDR2 SMNVEV (reference sequence). Written as DNA, the CDR3 is TGTGCCAGCTGCCCCCGGGACAGGGGCTACGAGCAGTACTTC. It specifies CASCPRDRGYEQYF.

The V call is TRBV9, the J call TRBJ2-2; no definite D call. Deletions cut 3 bases from V and 5 bases from J, with 2 bases between. In germline, CDR1 is SGDLS, CDR2 YYNGEE. The CDR3 length is 11 residues. This CDR3 reads CASSGTGELFF. CDR3 sequence (DNA): TGTGCCAGCAGCGGAACCGGGGAGCTGTTTTTT. Full variable domain (remainder filled in from reference TRBV9 and TRBJ2-2): DSGVTQTPKHLITATGQRVTLRCSPRSGDLSVYWYQQSLDQGLQFLIQYYNGEERAKGNILERFSAQQFPDLHSELNLSSLELGDSALYFCASSGTGELFFGEGSRLTVL.

The sample holds a few counts of this clone. The chain is built from TRBV7-6 and TRBJ1-3, with D unclear. CDR3 length equals 13 residues. The V end was cut by 4 bases, the J end by 3 bases, with 7 bases between. Germline values: CDR1 SGHVS, CDR2 FNYEAQ. DNA of the CDR3: TGTGCCAGCAGCTCAAGGAATGGAAACACCATATATTTT. This gives the protein CASSSRNGNTIYF.